This TCR beta chain originates from a study of blood T cell repertoires in COVID-19. Study at large: The analysed material was cDNA or gDNA that came from T cells, B-cell-depleted T cells, or PBMCs.

CDR3 length: 15 amino acids. V was trimmed by 8 bases and J by 3 bases, leaving 18 bases between them. The V gene's germline CDR1 is LNHDA and CDR2 SQIVND (reference sequence). The protocol was immunoSEQ multiplex PCR, while the TCRdb copy is restricted to in-frame clones and leaves out a portion. The sample gives more than 90,000 clones, 86% of which show up once; approximately 4.7% is in the top ten. The sequence came from a man in his forties with acute or convalescent COVID-19. The rearrangement joins TRBV19 to TRBJ2-3; perhaps TRBD2 as D (6 bases). The sequenced sample consisted of peripheral blood. CDR3 in amino acids: CASGRRDGRTDTQYF. The CDR3, as DNA: TGTGCCAGTGGGCGGAGGGATGGGAGGACAGATACGCAGTATTTT.